The source of this T cell receptor beta chain is a study of T-cell reconstitution after alpha-beta-depleted transplantation in children. This clonotype was detected a few times. Unique molecular identifiers were built into the TCRbeta library. Each CDR3 protein gets one entry after TCRdb re-called the PCR reads with MiXCR. The table records hundreds of thousands of distinct CDR3 sequences, approximately 8.9% of them present only once. The CDR3 totals 9 residues. The chain combines TRBV21-1 with TRBJ2-3. TRBV21-1 counts as a pseudogene. The sequence derives from a male patient between 5 and 17 years old who had a stem cell transplant for acute lymphoblastic leukemia, so the T cells may come from the graft donor. Source: PBMCs, mostly from graft donor cells, taken 180 days after TCRalphabeta/CD19-depleted stem cell transplant. CDR3 DNA: TGTGCCACAACAGATACGCAGTATTTT. Its translation: CATTDTQYF.